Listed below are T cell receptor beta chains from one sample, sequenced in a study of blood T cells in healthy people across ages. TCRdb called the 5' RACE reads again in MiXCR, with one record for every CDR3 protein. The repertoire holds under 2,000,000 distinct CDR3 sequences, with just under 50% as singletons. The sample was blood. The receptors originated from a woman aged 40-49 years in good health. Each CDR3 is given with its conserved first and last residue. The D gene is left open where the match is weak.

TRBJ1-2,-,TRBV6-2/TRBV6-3,TGTGCCAGCAGTTACTACGGGACAAGTGGCTACACCTTC,CASSYYGTSGYTF
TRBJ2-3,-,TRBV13,TGTGCCAGCAGCTTAGGCCCACTGGCGGCTAGCACAGATACGCAGTATTTT,CASSLGPLAASTDTQYF
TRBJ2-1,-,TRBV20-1,TGCAGTGCTAGAGGACCGCGCAATGAGCAGTTCTTC,CSARGPRNEQFF
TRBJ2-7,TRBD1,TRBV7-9,TGTGCCAGCAGCTTAGTTTGGGACAGGGAGGCCTACGAGCAGTACTTC,CASSLVWDREAYEQYF
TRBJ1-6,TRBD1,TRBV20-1,TGCAGTGCCCCGACAGGGTACCATAATTCACCCCTCCACTTT,CSAPTGYHNSPLHF
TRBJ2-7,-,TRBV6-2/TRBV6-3,TGTGCCAGCAAAACCAGGGGCATGGACCCTACCTACGAGCAGTACTTC,CASKTRGMDPTYEQYF
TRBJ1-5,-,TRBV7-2,TGTGCCAGCAGCTTAGGTCGGACTACCGACAATCAGCCCCAGCATTTT,CASSLGRTTDNQPQHF
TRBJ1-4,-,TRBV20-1,TGCAGTGCTAGAGGGTGGGTTAGGGAAAAACTGTTTTTT,CSARGWVREKLFF
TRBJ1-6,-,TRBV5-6,TGTGCCAGCAGCCCTTTAGGACAGATAAATAATTCACCCCTCCACTTT,CASSPLGQINNSPLHF
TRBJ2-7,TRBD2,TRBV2,TGTGCCAGCAGTACTAGCGGGGGGAACAATGAGCAGTACTTC,CASSTSGGNNEQYF
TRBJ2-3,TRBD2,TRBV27,TGTGCCAGCAGTTCCCCCGGACTAGCGGGGGGAAGAGATACGCAGTATTTT,CASSSPGLAGGRDTQYF
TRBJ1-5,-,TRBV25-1,TGTGCCACCCGACCGCAAGGAGGGCCCCAGCATTTT,CATRPQGGPQHF
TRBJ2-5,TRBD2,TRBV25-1,TGTGCCAGCAGTGAATATGGGACTAGCGGAGAAGAGACCCAGTACTTC,CASSEYGTSGEETQYF
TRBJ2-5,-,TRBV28,TGTGCCAGCAGAGGGGGGGGTAAAGAGACCCAGTACTTC,CASRGGGKETQYF
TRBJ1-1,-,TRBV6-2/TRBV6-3,TGTGCCAGCAGTTACTCGGGGCAGATTCTAGAAGCTTTCTTT,CASSYSGQILEAFF
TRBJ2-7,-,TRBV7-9,TGTGCCAGCAGCTCCGCTGGGCTGGGGGAGCAGTACTTC,CASSSAGLGEQYF
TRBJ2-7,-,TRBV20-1,TGCAGTGCTAGATCTGGTTCCGCCTACGAGCAGTACTTC,CSARSGSAYEQYF
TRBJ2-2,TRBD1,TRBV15,TGTGCCACCAGCAGACGGACAGGGGGCATCAGTGGGGAGCTGTTTTTT,CATSRRTGGISGELFF
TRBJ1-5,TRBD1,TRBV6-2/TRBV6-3,TGTGCCAGCAGTAACCTACGGACAGGGTTCCGCAATCAGCCCCGGCATTTT,CASSNLRTGFRNQPRHF
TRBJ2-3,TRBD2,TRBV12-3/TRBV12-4,TGTGCCAGCAGACTGGGACTAGCGCTGCAGTATTTT,CASRLGLALQYF
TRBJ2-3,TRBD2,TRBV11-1,TGTGCCAGCAGCTCACGGGGGGGGCCGAGCACAGATACGCAGTATTTT,CASSSRGGPSTDTQYF
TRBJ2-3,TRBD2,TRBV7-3,TGTGCCAGCAGCTCATGGACTAGTGGGTATACGCAGTATTTT,CASSSWTSGYTQYF